Presented here are 7 T cell receptor beta chains from one specimen sequenced in a study of identical twins. Via MiXCR, TCRdb re-called the 5' RACE reads, giving one row per CDR3 protein. Counted here are approximately 350,000 distinct CDR3 sequences, 9% to 15% occurring once; the ten biggest clones make up just over 7%. The sample was also reused in another study, on yellow fever vaccine responses in identical twins.

The specimen was CD8+ T cells sorted from blood. All receptors derive from a woman aged 18-30 years in good health.

The chain is built from TRBV5-1 and TRBJ1-4, with D hard to call. The V end lost 5 bases, the J end lost 0 bases, and 8 bases lay between the germline ends. Germline V gene data show CDR1 as SGHRS and CDR2 as YFSETQ. The CDR3 sequence is 14 residues long. For the CDR3, the DNA is TGCGCCAGCAGGGTCGGGTCAACTAATGAAAAACTGTTTTTT. It yields the protein CASRVGSTNEKLFF.

This clonotype has only a few counts. The chain uses TRBV10-3 and TRBJ2-5; TRBD1 aligns across 7 bases. The CDR3 contains 14 residues. Trimming at V came to 6 bases and at J to 1 base, leaving 5 bases not matched to a gene. Germline V gives CDR1 ENHRY, CDR2 SYGVKD. Here the CDR3 DNA reads TGTGCCATCAGCTCGGACAGGATCCAAGAGACCCAGTACTTC. Its protein product is CAISSDRIQETQYF.

This clonotype was seen a few times. The rearrangement links TRBV29-1 to TRBJ2-3, with D possibly TRBD2 on 6 matching bases. Trimming removed 0 bases from V and 2 bases from J, with 9 bases in between. There are 14 residues in the CDR3. Germline loops: CDR1 SQVTM, CDR2 ANQGSEA. CDR3 in DNA: TGCAGCGTTGAAGATCCGGACTACACAGATACGCAGTATTTT. It translates to CSVEDPDYTDTQYF.

This clonotype has only a few counts. The CDR3, as DNA: TGTGCCAGCAGCTTAGCCCAGCGGGAGGACGAGCAGTACTTC. Protein: CASSLAQREDEQYF. The chain employs TRBV7-8 and TRBJ2-7; 9 bases fit TRBD2. The CDR3 has 14 residues. With V trimmed by 0 bases and J by 5 bases, 2 bases remained unmatched. In germline, CDR1 is SGHVS, CDR2 FQNEAQ.

The CDR3 DNA reads TGTGCCAGCAGTGACGGGGGCCTCTACAATGAGCAGTTCTTC. The encoded protein is CASSDGGLYNEQFF. The J gene is TRBJ2-1, the V gene TRBV25-1, with D perhaps given as TRBD1 or TRBD2 (6 bases each). CDR1 and CDR2 from the germline V gene are MGHDK and SYGVNS. The CDR3 runs to 14 residues. V was shortened by 3 bases and J by 3 bases, with 9 bases between the two germline ends.

This clonotype showed up just a few times. This chain joins TRBV5-1 and TRBJ1-1; perhaps TRBD1 as D (6 bases). Germline-derived CDR1 and CDR2 are SGHRS and YFSETQ. The V end was cut by 4 bases, the J end by 0 bases, with 16 bases between. CDR3 length: 16 residues. The CDR3 coding sequence is TGCGCCAGCAGCGTGAGTTGGGGGGACATGAACACTGAAGCTTTCTTT. Translated, it gives CASSVSWGDMNTEAFF.

This clonotype was detected many times. This sequence joins TRBV6-1 and TRBJ2-5; TRBD1 or TRBD2 may be the D gene (5 bases each). The germline V and J ends were trimmed by 3 bases and 5 bases, with 13 bases remaining between them. Germline loops: CDR1 MNHNS, CDR2 SASEGT. CDR3 length: 14 residues. CDR3 coding DNA: TGTGCCAGCAGTGAGGGGGTAGAGGCCGAGACCCAGTACTTC. This gives the protein CASSEGVEAETQYF.